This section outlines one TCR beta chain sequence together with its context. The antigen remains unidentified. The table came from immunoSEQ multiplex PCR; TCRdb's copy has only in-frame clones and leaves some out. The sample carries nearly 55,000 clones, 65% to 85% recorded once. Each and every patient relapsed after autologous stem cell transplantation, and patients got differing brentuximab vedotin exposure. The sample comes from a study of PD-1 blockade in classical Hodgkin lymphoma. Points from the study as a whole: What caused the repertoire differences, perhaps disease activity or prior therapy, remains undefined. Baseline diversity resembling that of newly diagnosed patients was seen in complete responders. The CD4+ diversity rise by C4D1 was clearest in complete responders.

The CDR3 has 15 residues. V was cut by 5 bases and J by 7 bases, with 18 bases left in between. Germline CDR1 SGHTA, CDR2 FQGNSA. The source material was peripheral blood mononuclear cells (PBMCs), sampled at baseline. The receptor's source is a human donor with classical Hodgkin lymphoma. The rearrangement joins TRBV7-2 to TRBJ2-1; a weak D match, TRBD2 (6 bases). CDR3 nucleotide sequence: TGTGCCAGCAGCCGGAGCGGACTGACTAGTAATGAGCAGTTCTTC. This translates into CASSRSGLTSNEQFF.